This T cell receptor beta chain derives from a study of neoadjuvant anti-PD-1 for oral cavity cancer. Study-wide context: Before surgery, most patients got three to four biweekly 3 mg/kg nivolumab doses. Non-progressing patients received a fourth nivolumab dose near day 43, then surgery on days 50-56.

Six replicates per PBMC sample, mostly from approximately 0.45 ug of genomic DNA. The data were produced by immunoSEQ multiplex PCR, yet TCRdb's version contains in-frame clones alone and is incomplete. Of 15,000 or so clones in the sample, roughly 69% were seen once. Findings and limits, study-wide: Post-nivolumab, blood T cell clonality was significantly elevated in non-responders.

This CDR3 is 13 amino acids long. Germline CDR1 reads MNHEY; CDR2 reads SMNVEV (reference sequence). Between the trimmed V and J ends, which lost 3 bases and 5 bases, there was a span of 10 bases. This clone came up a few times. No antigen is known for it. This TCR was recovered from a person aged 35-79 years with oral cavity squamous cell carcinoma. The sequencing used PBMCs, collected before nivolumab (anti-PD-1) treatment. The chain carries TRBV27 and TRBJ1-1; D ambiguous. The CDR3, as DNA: TGTGCCAGCAGTTTCAAGGGAGGTACTGAAGCTTTCTTT. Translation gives CASSFKGGTEAFF.